Given below is one T cell receptor beta chain in context. The target of this receptor is not known. Nothing much larger sits one base from this clone, and base qualities are not available. Per the publication, the treatment or condition label means: allogeneic hematopoietic cell transplantation with graft depleted of TCRalphabeta T cells and CD19 B cells. Transplant recipients were children who received TCRalphabeta/CD19-depleted allogeneic hematopoietic cell grafts. The method was PCR. Data came from an Illumina HiSeq 2500. TCR library preparation used molecular barcoding, with unique molecular identifiers applied to normalize quantification of the TCRbeta repertoire. TCRdb redid the processing of the public reads, applying fastp at Q25 and MiXCR, and retained in-frame beta chains. Identical CDR3 proteins give one entry, which carries the most common genes and DNA. Across this sample there are 700,000 or so distinct CDR3 sequences, with approximately 14% seen only once. Of the sample, roughly 0.84% falls within the top ten clones.

The sample originates from a study of T-cell reconstitution after alpha-beta-depleted transplantation in children (dated by TCRdb to between 2015 and 2016). With respect to the entire study: Using TCR repertoire profiling, the study quantitatively followed how T-cell immune reconstitution unfolded in children after TCRalphabeta/CD19-depleted allogeneic hematopoietic cell transplantation. The investigation overall reported the following: About two months after transplant, the apparently early recovery of alphabetaT-cell counts reportedly depended on just several hundred clones that had expanded rapidly and came from non-depleted graft cells. Over the following months the frequencies of hyperexpanded clones went down, and after one year T-cell counts and TCRbeta diversity were mostly credited to newly produced T cells. The high TCRbeta diversity at day 60 in some patients was ascribed to recipient T cells and intrathymic progenitors that had survived conditioning.

From the cysteine up to the phenylalanine, the CDR3 has a length of 14 residues. The entry retains the CDR3 DNA only, 42 bases that are in frame from base 1. As encoded in the germline V gene (reference sequence), CDR1 is SEHNR while CDR2 is FQNEAQ. Trimming takes 1 base from V and 7 bases from J, and the germline ends sit 13 bases apart. This material consisted of PBMCs, taken before TCRalphabeta/CD19-depleted stem cell transplant. The V and J segments used are TRBV7-9 and TRBJ2-5; the D assignment is uncertain and may be TRBD1 or TRBD2, with 5 bases supporting each. This TCR came from a girl aged 2 to 10 with congenital amegakaryocytic thrombocytopenia, due to receive a stem cell transplant. The DNA sequence is as follows: TGTGCCAGCAGCTTAGGGGGGTCGGAAAGGACCCAGTACTTC. Its protein product is CASSLGGSERTQYF.